The present T cell receptor (beta chain) was sequenced within a study of shared clonotypes between healthy human individuals. The overall study: Two women and three men aged 18 to 49 made up the donors. Each donor's CD8 memory used one plate, CD8 naive two, each CD4 subset three.

Study-wide findings and caveats: Only blood samples were collected, and tissue repertoires likely differ.

The repertoire was sequenced with immunoSEQ multiplex PCR; TCRdb's copy has only in-frame clones and lacks some. The sample includes about 2.4 million clones, 80% to 95% of them seen just once. A word on this clone: Its specificity is unknown.

The TCR was taken from a man in his late teens or twenties in good health. Some clones in this sample may be carry-over from other donors' samples. Sample: naive CD4+ T cells from PBMCs. Sample subset: CD45RA+ positively selected.

The DNA of the CDR3 is TGCGCCAGCAGCCAAGGTCTACAGGGTTCGTACGAGCAGTACTTC. Translated: CASSQGLQGSYEQYF. This chain links TRBV4-3 with TRBJ2-7; D is perhaps TRBD1 (6 bases). The V end was cut by 1 base, the J end by 4 bases, with 14 bases between. The germline gives CDR1 LGHNA, CDR2 YSLEER. The CDR3 is 15 residues long.